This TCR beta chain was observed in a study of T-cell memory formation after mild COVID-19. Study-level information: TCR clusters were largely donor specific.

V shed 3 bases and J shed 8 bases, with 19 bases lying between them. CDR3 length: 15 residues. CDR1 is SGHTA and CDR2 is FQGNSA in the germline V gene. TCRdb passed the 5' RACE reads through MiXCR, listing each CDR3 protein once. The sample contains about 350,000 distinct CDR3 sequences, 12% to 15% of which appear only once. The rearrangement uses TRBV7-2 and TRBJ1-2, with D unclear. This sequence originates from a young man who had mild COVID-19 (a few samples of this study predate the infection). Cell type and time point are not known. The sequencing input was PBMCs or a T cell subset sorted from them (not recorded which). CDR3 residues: CASSLEYRAPRGYTF. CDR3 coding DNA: TGTGCCAGCAGCTTGGAATATCGGGCCCCTCGGGGCTACACCTTC. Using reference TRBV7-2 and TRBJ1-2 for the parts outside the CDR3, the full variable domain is GAGVSQSPSNKVTEKGKDVELRCDPISGHTALYWYRQSLGQGLEFLIYFQGNSAPDKSGLPSDRFSAERTGGSVSTLTIQRTQQEDSAVYLCASSLEYRAPRGYTFGSGTRLTVV.